Given below is one T cell receptor beta chain in context. Its antigen remains unidentified. The repertoire was sequenced with immunoSEQ multiplex PCR; TCRdb's copy has only in-frame clones and lacks some. The sample includes 100,000 to 150,000 clones, 80% to 95% of them seen just once. This sample was included in a study of T cell responses to AZD1222 COVID-19 vaccine. Overall study results and limits: Possibly, clonal diversity was underestimated; donors were largely white British and included more females. Nearly half of unique spike-specific TCRs reportedly avoided B.1.351 and B.1.1.7 mutated regions. Spike was spanned by vaccine-associated CD4 TCRs, with dominance at 160-218 and 743-854.

The germline gives CDR1 SGHVS, CDR2 FNYEAQ. V shed 5 bases and J 5 bases; nucleotides not matched to a gene: 7. The CDR3 has 14 amino acids. This clonotype was sampled from an adult who received the MenACWY meningococcal vaccine as a control. The genes are TRBV7-6 and TRBJ2-7, with 9 bases that match TRBD1. Sequenced material: peripheral blood, taken 28 days after the second dose of the MenACWY control vaccine. CDR3 DNA sequence: TGTGCCAGCAGCGACGGGACAGGGATCCACGAGCAGTACTTC. It is translated as CASSDGTGIHEQYF.